This T cell receptor beta chain was captured in a study of cytomegalovirus exposure and HLA in healthy donors. Both 60 Vbeta primers and 13 Jbeta primers went into the PCR. Assay: immunoSEQ multiplex PCR; the TCRdb copy retains only in-frame clones and omits some. The table records some 250,000 clones, 82% of them present only once. General observations from the study: In an earlier analysis, productive rearrangement rates for most beta V segments clustered near 87% or 30%.

Concerning this clone: Its antigen is not known.

CDR3 length equals 15 residues. Germline CDR1 MNHGY, CDR2 SAAAGT. J was trimmed by 2 bases and V by 6 bases; bases with no gene match: 4. The sequenced sample was PBMCs. The chain recombines TRBV6-8 with TRBJ2-1, with 10 positions matching TRBD2. This TCR came from a woman aged 40 to 55 in good health and CMV-seropositive. CDR3 in amino acids: CASSPGLAAYNEQFF. In DNA, the CDR3 is TGTGCCAGCAGCCCCGGACTAGCGGCCTACAATGAGCAGTTCTTC.